One sample yielded the 16 T cell receptor beta chains listed below, sequenced in a study of blood T cells in healthy people across ages. Through a sample-barcoded 5' primer and a J-beta primer mix, a second PCR was run for roughly 7 to 11 cycles. TCRdb reprocessed the 5' RACE reads with MiXCR, giving one entry per CDR3 protein. The table includes roughly 1.4 million distinct CDR3 sequences, 59% detected once. Sequencing was done on a sample of blood. Every receptor here comes from a man aged 18 to 30 in good health.

The chain combines TRBV7-2 with TRBJ2-1; D is ambiguous. Germline loops: CDR1 SGHTA, CDR2 FQGNSA. The CDR3 covers 15 residues. V lost 6 bases and J 3 bases, leaving 15 bases between the germline ends. CDR3 residues: CASSFDNANYNEQFF. CDR3 bases: TGTGCCAGCAGTTTCGACAACGCCAACTACAATGAGCAGTTCTTC.

J is TRBJ1-2 and V is TRBV20-1; weak D call: TRBD1 (6 bases). This CDR3 contains 13 residues. V was trimmed by 5 bases and J by 2 bases, leaving 12 bases between them. Germline CDR1 DFQATT, CDR2 SNEGSKA (reference sequence). CDR3 bases: TGCAGTGCTCGGACAACAGGGAACTATGGCTACACCTTC. It encodes CSARTTGNYGYTF.

The rearrangement links TRBV2 to TRBJ2-7; no clear D. This CDR3 comprises 12 residues. Germline V gene lookup returns CDR1 SNHLY and CDR2 FYNNEI. Trimming shortened V by 6 bases and J by 3 bases, and 9 bases separated the two germline ends. The CDR3 is CASRRLDYEQYF. In DNA, the CDR3 is TGTGCCAGCAGGAGACTTGACTACGAGCAGTACTTC.

J is TRBJ1-4 and V is TRBV15; 8 positions agree with TRBD1. The CDR3 spans 13 residues. The ends lost 6 bases at V and 5 bases at J; junction bases unmatched: 2. The germline V gene encodes CDR1 LNHNV and CDR2 YYDKDF (reference sequence). DNA for the CDR3: TGTGCCACCAGTAGGACAGGGAATGAAAAACTGTTTTTT. Encoded protein: CATSRTGNEKLFF.

This clonotype was counted between two and nine times. This chain joins TRBV10-2 and TRBJ2-6; 9 bases fit TRBD1. V gave up 9 bases and J gave up 0 bases; unmatched junction bases: 9. CDR1 is WSHSY, CDR2 SAAADI, per germline. The CDR3 spans 17 residues. The CDR3 nucleotides read TGCGCCAGAAGAGGGACAGGGTCGAGCTCTGGGGCCAACGTCCTGACTTTC. Residues: CARRGTGSSSGANVLTF.

The chain combines TRBV20-1 with TRBJ2-7, with 15 bases lining up with TRBD2. Germline lookup yields CDR1 DFQATT and CDR2 SNEGSKA (reference sequence). J was trimmed by 4 bases and V by 6 bases; bases with no gene match: 16. The CDR3 covers 18 residues. CDR3 DNA sequence: TGCAGTGCCGACGCAGGACTAGCGGGAGGGCCCTCTTTTTACGAGCAGTACTTC. Encoded protein: CSADAGLAGGPSFYEQYF.

In this sample, this clonotype turned up once. This chain links TRBV14 with TRBJ2-1, with TRBD1 matching 7 bases. Trimming took 5 bases from V and 10 from J; bases not matched to a gene: 20. CDR1 SGHDN and CDR2 FVKESK come from the germline V gene. This CDR3 contains 17 residues. CDR3 coding DNA: TGTGCCAGCAGCAGAAACGCATGGACAGGAATTCCGAGAGAGCAGTTCTTC. This encodes CASSRNAWTGIPREQFF.

The chain employs TRBV2 and TRBJ2-2; tentatively, D is TRBD2 (6 bases). Trimming removed 1 base from V and 0 bases from J, with 9 bases in between. The CDR3 loop spans 16 amino acids. CDR1 SNHLY and CDR2 FYNNEI come from the germline V gene. The CDR3 nucleotides read TGTGCCAGCAGTGAAGAGGACTACGCGAACACCGGGGAGCTGTTTTTT. Protein: CASSEEDYANTGELFF.

The chain has TRBV6-2 or TRBV6-3 and TRBJ1-5, with 8 bases lining up with TRBD1. V was pared by 5 bases and J by 0 bases, with 9 bases of the junction left unmatched. This CDR3 spans 17 amino acids. Germline lookup yields CDR1 MNHEY and CDR2 SVGEGT. The CDR3 protein is CASSRLGTGNSNQPQHF. The DNA of the CDR3 is TGTGCCAGCAGTCGCCTTGGGACAGGTAATAGCAATCAGCCCCAGCATTTT.

The rearrangement uses TRBV7-9 and TRBJ2-5; weak D call: TRBD2 (5 bases). Looked up from germline, CDR1 is SEHNR and CDR2 is FQNEAQ (reference sequence). Trimming cost V 4 bases and J 4 bases, with 19 bases left between them. CDR3 length: 16 amino acids. The CDR3 loop is CASSSPERRPGETQYF. CDR3 in DNA: TGTGCCAGCAGCTCCCCTGAGCGGAGACCGGGAGAGACCCAGTACTTC. The entire variable domain, with the rest obtained from reference TRBV7-9 and TRBJ2-5, is as follows: DTGVSQNPRHKITKRGQNVTFRCDPISEHNRLYWYRQTLGQGPEFLTYFQNEAQLEKSRLLSDRFSAERPKGSFSTLEIQRTEQGDSAMYLCASSSPERRPGETQYFGPGTRLLVL.

The chain carries TRBV20-1 and TRBJ2-5; D is uncertain. This CDR3 contains 10 residues. V was trimmed by 4 bases and J by 4 bases, leaving 4 bases between them. CDR1 DFQATT and CDR2 SNEGSKA come from the germline V gene (reference sequence). This CDR3 is CSATIETQYF. CDR3 nucleotide sequence: TGCAGTGCTACGATAGAGACCCAGTACTTC.

The chain couples TRBV5-1 to TRBJ2-3; the D gene is possibly TRBD1 (5 bases). V was pared by 1 base and J by 3 bases, with 15 bases between. Germline V gives CDR1 SGHRS, CDR2 YFSETQ. This CDR3 is 16 amino acids long. CDR3 DNA: TGCGCCAGCAGCTTGTCAGGACACTCAGGTACAGATACGCAGTATTTT. This encodes CASSLSGHSGTDTQYF.

This clonotype was seen a single time. The rearrangement uses TRBV4-1 and TRBJ2-1, with TRBD2 matching 7 bases. The CDR3 runs to 16 residues. V was pared by 0 bases and J by 4 bases, with 6 bases of the junction left unmatched. The germline CDR1 and CDR2 sequences are MGHRA and YSYEKL. The CDR3 reads CASSQEGGVGYNEQFF. Here the CDR3 DNA reads TGCGCCAGCAGCCAAGAGGGAGGGGTGGGGTACAATGAGCAGTTCTTC.

This clonotype was observed a few times. The J gene is TRBJ2-4, the V gene TRBV7-2, with 9 positions matching TRBD1. Germline CDR1 is SGHTA and CDR2 is FQGNSA. V lost 2 bases and J lost 2; bases outside the gene matches: 7. This CDR3 has 17 amino acids. The CDR3: CASSLPRQGETKNIQYF. As DNA, the CDR3 is TGTGCCAGCAGCTTACCCCGACAGGGGGAGACCAAAAACATTCAGTACTTC.

This clonotype was found a few times. CDR3 in DNA: TGTGCCAGCAGTTTAATGGGACCTAGCGGCCCAGATACGCAGTATTTT. Residues: CASSLMGPSGPDTQYF. This rearrangement joins TRBV27 to TRBJ2-3; the match to TRBD2 covers 7 bases. The V gene's germline CDR1 is MNHEY and CDR2 SMNVEV (reference sequence). Trimming took 2 bases from V and 4 from J; bases not matched to a gene: 9. The CDR3 length is 16 residues.

The rearrangement joins TRBV4-2 to TRBJ1-5; no definite D call. The CDR3 has 16 amino acids. V was pared by 1 base and J by 1 base, with 11 bases between. Germline loops: CDR1 LGHNA, CDR2 YNFKEQ. The CDR3 sequence: CASSQGGSGSNQPQHF. The CDR3 region has the DNA TGTGCCAGCAGCCAAGGGGGTAGTGGGAGCAATCAGCCCCAGCATTTT.